This is a list of T cell receptor beta chains from one sample in a study of shared clonotypes between healthy human individuals. TCRdb keeps only in-frame clones here, not all; method: immunoSEQ multiplex PCR. The table has about 1.1 million clones, approximately 80% seen once; the top ten hold 0.5% to 0.6%. Source material: memory CD4+ T cells from PBMCs. The receptors originated from a man between 18 and 35 years old in good health. Some clones in this sample may be carry-over from other donors' samples. The CDR3 runs from the conserved cysteine through the conserved F or W. D genes are given only for firm matches. Not every row has a clone size; where given, it reads once, few, many or a size class.

clone size,J gene,D gene,V gene,CDR3 protein
NA,TRBJ2-5,TRBD2,TRBV5-4,CASSWSPSGRETQYF
NA,TRBJ1-4,TRBD1,TRBV6-6,CASSRQGENEKLFF
once,TRBJ2-4,NA,TRBV9,CASSGQYF
NA,TRBJ2-7,NA,TRBV28,CASRLTDSYEQYF
NA,TRBJ2-2,TRBD2,TRBV5-4,CASSHRASGNNGELFF
NA,TRBJ1-3,NA,TRBV30,CAWSVWGRGNTIYF
NA,TRBJ1-2,NA,TRBV5-6,CASSHPNFRTGYTF
NA,TRBJ2-3,NA,TRBV4-2,CASSPVGGDGDTQYF
few,TRBJ2-7,TRBD1,TRBV7-9,CASSSTTGTGYEQYF
once,TRBJ2-1,TRBD2,TRBV6-6,CASSSTSGMGEQFF
NA,TRBJ2-7,NA,TRBV5-1,CASSLDRNYEQYF
NA,TRBJ1-1,NA,TRBV29-1,CSVGIGQRNTEAFF
NA,TRBJ2-5,NA,TRBV9,CASSGRGQETQYF
NA,TRBJ2-4,NA,TRBV27,CASGEGKNIQYF
many,TRBJ2-3,NA,TRBV7-7,CASSQGGYTDTQYF
NA,TRBJ2-2,NA,TRBV5-1,CASSELQGTGELFF
NA,TRBJ2-2,NA,TRBV5-1,CASSLEGQNTGELFF
NA,TRBJ1-4,NA,TRBV10-3,CAIRDRLGGEKLFF
few,TRBJ2-5,TRBD1,TRBV2,CASSEMGQALETQYF
NA,TRBJ1-1,NA,TRBV7-2,CASSYQWNTEAFF
NA,TRBJ1-2,TRBD1,TRBV7-3,CASSLRDRERGYTF
NA,TRBJ1-5,NA,TRBV4-1,CASSLGGGEIGQPQHF
NA,TRBJ2-3,NA,TRBV6-6,CASSYVAGGTDTQYF
NA,TRBJ1-2,NA,TRBV28,CASSADPDYGYTF
NA,TRBJ2-1,TRBD2,TRBV12-5,CASAKGTSGIGEQFF